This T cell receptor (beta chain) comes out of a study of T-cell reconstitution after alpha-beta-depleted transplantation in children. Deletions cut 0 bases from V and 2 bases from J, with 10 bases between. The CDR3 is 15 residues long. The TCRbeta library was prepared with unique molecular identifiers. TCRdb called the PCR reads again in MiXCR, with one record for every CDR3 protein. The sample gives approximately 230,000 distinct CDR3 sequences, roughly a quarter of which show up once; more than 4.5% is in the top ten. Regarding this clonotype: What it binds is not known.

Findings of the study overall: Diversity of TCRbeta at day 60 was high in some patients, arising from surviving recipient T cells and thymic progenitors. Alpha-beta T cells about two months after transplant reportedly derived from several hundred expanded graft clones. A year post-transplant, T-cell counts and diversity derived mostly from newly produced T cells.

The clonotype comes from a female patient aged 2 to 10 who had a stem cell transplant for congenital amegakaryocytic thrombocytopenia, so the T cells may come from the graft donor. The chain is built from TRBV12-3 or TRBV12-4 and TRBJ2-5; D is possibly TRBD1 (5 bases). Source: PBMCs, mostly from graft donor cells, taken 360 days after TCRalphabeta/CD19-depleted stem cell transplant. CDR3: CASSLAGTGQETQYF. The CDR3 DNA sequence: TGTGCCAGCAGTTTAGCAGGTACAGGACAAGAGACCCAGTACTTC.